This T cell receptor (beta chain) stems from a study of shared clonotypes between healthy human individuals. This table comes from immunoSEQ multiplex PCR, and its TCRdb copy is limited to in-frame clones, with some not included. The top ten hold 0.6% to 0.7% of the sample, which has over a million clones, 75% to 85% seen once. Study results and caveats: Shared clonotypes: about 5% naive CD4, roughly 3.8% naive CD8, 2.3% memory CD4, approximately 0.41% memory CD8.

Germline CDR1 and CDR2: GTSNPN and SVGIG (reference sequence). V shed 4 bases and J 4 bases; nucleotides not matched to a gene: 1. CDR3 size: 13 residues. Partitioning of CD4+ cells yielded a CD45RA+ naive subset and a CD45RA-negative memory subset. This clone showed up just a few times. Its antigen is as yet unknown. Different DNA sequences within this sample yield the same CDR3. The chain links TRBV30 to TRBJ1-6; 7 positions agree with TRBD1. Sequencing was performed on memory CD4+ T cells from PBMCs. Subset noted: CD45RA-negative fraction. This clonotype originated in a young man in good health. Some clones in this sample may be carry-over from other donors' samples. CDR3 sequence: CAWTGQYNSPLHF. CDR3 in DNA: TGTGCCTGGACGGGACAGTATAATTCACCCCTCCACTTT.